This is a list of T cell receptor beta chains from one sample in a study of regulatory T cells in long-lasting Graves disease. MiXCR, applied by TCRdb to the multiplex PCR reads, yields one record per CDR3 protein. The table shows hundreds of thousands of distinct CDR3 sequences, with 15% to 20% occurring only once. The sample here was peripheral blood mononuclear cells (PBMCs), taken at new diagnosis, from a patient treated with antithyroid drugs. The receptor source for this set is a female donor with Graves disease. The CDR3 runs from the conserved cysteine through the conserved F or W. The D gene is left open where the match is weak. Where a row states a size, it is once, few, many or the class of an expanded clone; other rows omit it.

d_call,j_call,clone_size,v_call,cdr3_aa,cdr3_nt
TRBD1,TRBJ2-1,.,TRBV29-1,CSVAGGAGNEQFF,TGCAGCGTTGCAGGGGGCGCCGGAAATGAGCAGTTCTTC
TRBD1,TRBJ1-4,few,TRBV29-1,CSVKTGAEKLFF,TGCAGCGTAAAGACAGGGGCTGAAAAACTGTTTTTT
.,TRBJ2-7,.,TRBV18,CASSPPGSPGGQYF,TGTGCCAGCTCACCACCAGGTTCCCCTGGGGGGCAGTACTTC
TRBD2,TRBJ2-7,.,TRBV2,CASSELTSGIYEQYF,TGTGCCAGCAGTGAGTTGACTAGCGGGATCTACGAGCAGTACTTC
TRBD2,TRBJ2-7,many,TRBV19,CASKIAGTTSYEQYF,TGTGCCAGCAAAATAGCGGGGACAACCTCCTACGAGCAGTACTTC
TRBD1,TRBJ1-2,few,TRBV28,CASSYATGTGMNGYTF,TGTGCCAGCAGTTACGCTACCGGGACAGGGATGAATGGCTACACCTTC
TRBD1,TRBJ2-7,many,TRBV2,CASSPHLGTGGGQYF,TGTGCCAGCAGTCCTCACCTCGGGACAGGGGGGGGGCAGTACTTC
.,TRBJ2-4,.,TRBV6-9,CANSKHRDPAKNIQYF,TGTGCCAACTCGAAGCACAGGGACCCTGCCAAAAACATTCAGTACTTC
.,TRBJ2-1,many,TRBV27,CASSQSDLYNEQFF,TGTGCCAGCAGTCAATCGGACCTTTACAATGAGCAGTTCTTC
TRBD1,TRBJ2-7,.,TRBV7-6,CASSLKGQGAYEQYF,TGTGCCAGCAGCTTAAAGGGACAGGGGGCTTACGAGCAGTACTTC
.,TRBJ2-5,many,TRBV5-1,CASRVQGGETQYF,TGCGCCAGCAGGGTTCAGGGTGGAGAGACCCAGTACTTC
.,TRBJ2-5,many,TRBV10-3,CAISESSVSGEGETQYF,TGTGCCATCAGTGAGTCTTCAGTATCGGGAGAAGGAGAGACCCAGTACTTC
.,TRBJ1-2,few,TRBV12-3/TRBV12-4,CASSLGLTRGYTF,TGTGCCAGCAGTTTAGGACTAACACGGGGCTACACCTTC
.,TRBJ1-5,.,TRBV28,CASTPIQGTDQPQHF,TGTGCCAGCACCCCGATCCAGGGGACCGATCAGCCCCAGCATTTT
.,TRBJ1-5,few,TRBV6-1,CASSEAPRGVDQPQHF,TGTGCCAGCAGTGAAGCCCCCCGGGGGGTGGACCAGCCCCAGCATTTT
TRBD1,TRBJ1-2,many,TRBV7-9,CASSLGQSYGYTF,TGTGCCAGCAGCTTGGGACAGTCCTATGGCTACACCTTC
.,TRBJ2-1,many,TRBV19,CASTELRGGIYNEQFF,TGTGCCAGTACCGAACTCAGGGGGGGCATTTACAATGAGCAGTTCTTC
.,TRBJ2-1,few,TRBV5-1,CASRNGGAYNERFF,TGCGCCAGCAGGAATGGGGGCGCCTACAATGAGCGGTTCTTC